Below, 5 T cell receptor beta chains from the same sample are listed, as sequenced in a study of control samples from healthy donors and cancer patients. The table came from immunoSEQ multiplex PCR; TCRdb's copy has only in-frame clones and leaves some out. This sample carries around 33,000 clones, 86% of them seen once, and the ten largest clones take 1.5% to 2%. Material for sequencing was PBMCs. The receptors stem from a woman between 40 and 50 years old with lung cancer.

The gene calls are TRBV5-1 and TRBJ2-1; D may correspond to TRBD1 or TRBD2 (5 bases each). This CDR3 has 16 amino acids. Germline CDR1 and CDR2: SGHRS and YFSETQ. Trimming stripped 5 bases from V and 0 bases from J, with 15 bases between. DNA of the CDR3: TGCGCCAGCAGTCCGGACGGGGCCTTCTCCTACAATGAGCAGTTCTTC. Translated: CASSPDGAFSYNEQFF.

The rearrangement uses TRBV19 and TRBJ2-5; D not resolved. V was pared by 2 bases and J by 7 bases, with 20 bases between. This CDR3 has 16 amino acids. The germline V gene has CDR1 LNHDA and CDR2 SQIVND (reference sequence). Here the CDR3 reads CASSIPGADAHGTQYF. In DNA form, the CDR3 reads TGTGCCAGTAGTATACCCGGTGCAGACGCCCACGGGACCCAGTACTTC. The full variable domain, with the rest looked up from reference TRBV19 and TRBJ2-5, is DGGITQSPKYLFRKEGQNVTLSCEQNLNHDAMYWYRQDPGQGLRLIYYSQIVNDFQKGDIAEGYSVSREKKESFPLTVTSAQKNPTAFYLCASSIPGADAHGTQYFGPGTRLLVL.

V is TRBV11-3 and J is TRBJ1-3, with D perhaps matching TRBD1 (6 bases). The germline V gene encodes CDR1 SGHNT and CDR2 YENEEA. V shed 5 bases and J shed 10 bases, with 15 bases lying between them. The CDR3 consists of 13 residues. CDR3 DNA: TGTGCCAGCAGCCTTTCATACAGGGAGACCATATATTTT. It translates to CASSLSYRETIYF. The complete variable domain, with remaining parts taken from reference TRBV11-3 and TRBJ1-3, reads EAGVVQSPRYKIIEKKQPVAFWCNPISGHNTLYWYLQNLGQGPELLIRYENEEAVDDSQLPKDRFSAERLKGVDSTLKIQPAELGDSAVYLCASSLSYRETIYFGEGSWLTVV.

The rearrangement joins TRBV7-2 to TRBJ2-7; TRBD1 might be the D (6 bases). Trimming removed 5 bases at V and 5 bases at J, with 16 bases between. The germline V gene has CDR1 SGHTA and CDR2 FQGNSA. The CDR3 consists of 14 residues. CDR3 sequence reads: CASSPDRLLNEQYF. The CDR3, as DNA: TGTGCCAGCAGCCCCGACAGGTTACTAAACGAGCAGTACTTC.

This clone occurred once. This chain connects TRBV2 to TRBJ1-2; TRBD1 might be the D (5 bases). The V and J ends lost 3 bases and 4 bases respectively, with 24 bases between them. Germline values: CDR1 SNHLY, CDR2 FYNNEI. This CDR3 comprises 18 residues. The CDR3 region is CASSDWRTLGAKGYGYTF. In DNA, the CDR3 is TGTGCCAGCAGTGATTGGCGGACCCTAGGGGCAAAGGGCTATGGCTACACCTTC.